Below, one T cell receptor beta chain is given with its context. Assay: immunoSEQ multiplex PCR; the TCRdb copy retains only in-frame clones and omits some. The sample shows about 430,000 clones, about 88% of them seen only once. Enrollees, about 18 to 89 years old, lived in approximately 25 US areas. Membership in each cohort depended on participant-reported clinical history. This entry comes from a study of blood T cell repertoires in COVID-19. CDR1 is LNHNV, CDR2 YYDKDF, per germline (reference sequence). The CDR3 loop spans 15 amino acids. Trimming at V came to 0 bases and at J to 0 bases, leaving 1 base not matched to a gene.

The J gene is TRBJ2-7, the V gene TRBV15, with 8 positions matching TRBD2. Sequencing was performed on PBMCs or T cells enriched from blood (not recorded which). The sequence came from a woman aged 18-35 years who had been exposed to COVID-19. CDR3 bases: TGTGCCACCAGCAGAGACGCGGGAGGCTCCTACGAGCAGTACTTC. Its protein is CATSRDAGGSYEQYF. The full variable domain, rest sourced from reference TRBV15 and TRBJ2-7, is DAMVIQNPRYQVTQFGKPVTLSCSQTLNHNVMYWYQQKSSQAPKLLFHYYDKDFNNEADTPDNFQSRRPNTSFCFLDIRSPGLGDTAMYLCATSRDAGGSYEQYFGPGTRLTVT.